This passage covers 24 T cell receptor beta chains from one sample sequenced in a study of human T cells and chemical hapten exposure (dated by TCRdb to the early 2020s). The time point label on this specimen signifies: patch test 1, 2 weeks after DPC sensitization. The treatment or condition label, as the study defines it: therapeutic diphenylcyclopropenone sensitization with weekly scalp DPC. The library relied on RACE. Instrument used: NextSeq 500. TCRdb passed the public sequencing reads through fastp at Q25 and MiXCR, retaining productive beta sequences. Rows are unified per CDR3 protein, each entry keeping the most common DNA and genes. This sample has roughly 160,000 distinct CDR3 sequences in its table, and around 15% of those were observed once. 1.5% to 2% of the sample belongs to the ten largest clones. The sequencing here drew on whole blood, taken in connection with sensitization to the hapten diphenylcyclopropenone (DPC). Receptors were obtained from a woman aged 25 to 39 with alopecia areata. Some clones in this sample may be carry-over from other donors' samples.

This clonotype came up many times. The V gene is TRBV12-3 or TRBV12-4, the J gene TRBJ1-5; 7 positions match TRBD1. The CDR3 totals 14 residues. V gave up 8 bases and J gave up 6 bases; unmatched junction bases: 10. The CDR3 bases are TGTGCCAGCCGGCAAAAGGGGGCAAGTCAGCCCCAGCATTTT. It codes for CASRQKGASQPQHF.

This clonotype has a single count. The gene calls are TRBV28 and TRBJ2-5, with 13 bases lining up with TRBD2. CDR1 MDHEN and CDR2 SYDVKM come from the germline V gene. The V segment lost 6 bases and the J segment 4 bases; nucleotides outside the gene matches: 8. The CDR3 length is 16 residues. The CDR3 bases are TGTGCCAGCAGCCCCGGACTAGCGGGGGCAGGAGAGACCCAGTACTTC. Protein sequence: CASSPGLAGAGETQYF.

CDR3 region: CSVGRASSSNEQFF. The CDR3 nucleotides read TGCAGCGTTGGGAGGGCTAGCTCGTCCAATGAGCAGTTCTTC. The rearrangement links TRBV29-1 to TRBJ2-1, with D possibly TRBD2 on 6 matching bases. Germline CDR1 and CDR2: SQVTM and ANQGSEA. This CDR3 is built from 14 residues. Between the trimmed V and J ends, which lost 4 bases and 6 bases, there was a span of 16 bases.

J is TRBJ2-1 and V is TRBV11-3; D is uncertain. The CDR3 is made up of 13 amino acids. Germline values: CDR1 SGHNT, CDR2 YENEEA. Trimming removed 4 bases at V and 9 bases at J, with 13 bases between. The CDR3 DNA is TGTGCCAGCAGCTCCGGAGCTGTTAGTGAGCAGTTCTTC. This translates into CASSSGAVSEQFF.

This clonotype was counted only a few times. The rearrangement joins TRBV6-2 or TRBV6-3 to TRBJ1-2; tentatively, D is TRBD1 (6 bases). CDR3 length equals 13 residues. The germline V and J ends were trimmed by 0 bases and 7 bases, with 9 bases remaining between them. Germline CDR1 reads MNHEY; CDR2 reads SVGEGT. The CDR3 DNA is TGTGCCAGCAGTTACTCGACAGGTTTTGGCTACACCTTC. Translation gives CASSYSTGFGYTF.

The chain joins TRBV12-3 or TRBV12-4 to TRBJ2-3, with 10 bases aligning to TRBD2. The V segment lost 1 base and the J segment 7 bases; nucleotides outside the gene matches: 5. The CDR3 spans 15 residues. CDR3 amino acids: CASSLGSGGPNTQYF. CDR3 DNA: TGTGCCAGCAGTTTAGGTAGCGGGGGGCCGAATACGCAGTATTTT.

This clonotype was picked up a small number of times. V and J are TRBV6-6 and TRBJ2-7, with TRBD2 matching 8 bases. Germline lookup yields CDR1 MNHNY and CDR2 SVGAGI (reference sequence). There are 14 residues in the CDR3. The J segment lost 5 bases and the V segment lost 5 bases, leaving 8 bases of the junction unmatched. The CDR3: CASSDTGTSNEQYF. The CDR3 DNA reads TGTGCCAGCAGTGACACCGGGACTAGTAACGAGCAGTACTTC.

This clonotype appeared a few times. The chain is built from TRBV2 and TRBJ1-1, with 9 bases matching TRBD1. The CDR3 has 14 residues. V was pared by 4 bases and J by 5 bases, with 5 bases of the junction left unmatched. Germline CDR1 is SNHLY and CDR2 is FYNNEI. The CDR3 sequence is CASSATGGDTEAFF. The DNA for the CDR3 is TGTGCCAGCAGTGCAACAGGGGGCGATACTGAAGCTTTCTTT.

In this sample, this clonotype turned up a few times. V gene TRBV28 combines with J gene TRBJ2-7; a weak D match, TRBD1 (6 bases). CDR3 length equals 14 residues. The germline V gene has CDR1 MDHEN and CDR2 SYDVKM. Trimming took 6 bases from V and 4 from J, leaving 16 bases between them. This CDR3 is CASSLKDSGYEQYF. CDR3 coding DNA: TGTGCCAGCAGCCTAAAGGACAGTGGGTACGAGCAGTACTTC.

V is TRBV27 and J is TRBJ2-7; D may be TRBD2 (5 bases). Trimming shortened V by 2 bases and J by 0 bases, and 14 bases separated the two germline ends. CDR1 is MNHEY, CDR2 SMNVEV, per germline (reference sequence). This CDR3 is built from 16 residues. CDR3 residues: CASSLSGVWGSYEQYF. In DNA, the CDR3 is TGTGCCAGCAGTTTAAGCGGAGTTTGGGGCTCCTACGAGCAGTACTTC.

This chain links TRBV10-3 with TRBJ2-1; 10 bases map to TRBD1. The CDR3 has 14 amino acids. CDR1 and CDR2 from the germline V gene are ENHRY and SYGVKD. The J segment lost 6 bases and the V segment lost 6 bases, leaving 5 bases of the junction unmatched. CDR3 amino acids: CAISRDRGPNEQFF. CDR3 bases: TGTGCCATCAGCCGGGACAGGGGCCCCAATGAGCAGTTCTTC.

V usage is TRBV28 and J usage is TRBJ2-3, with D uncertain. The CDR3 is 14 residues long. With 7 bases removed from V and 0 bases from J, the gap between germline ends came to 11 bases. Germline-derived CDR1 and CDR2 are MDHEN and SYDVKM. As DNA, the CDR3 is TGTGCCAGCAAGGTGATTACTAGCACAGATACGCAGTATTTT. It yields the protein CASKVITSTDTQYF. Full variable domain (outside the CDR3, taken from reference TRBV28 and TRBJ2-3): DVKVTQSSRYLVKRTGEKVFLECVQDMDHENMFWYRQDPGLGLRLIYFSYDVKMKEKGDIPEGYSVSREKKERFSLILESASTNQTSMYLCASKVITSTDTQYFGPGTRLTVL.

This clonotype was counted between two and nine times. The chain uses TRBV11-2 and TRBJ1-2, with D possibly matching TRBD1 (5 bases). Germline V gene data show CDR1 as SGHAT and CDR2 as FQNNGV. This CDR3 is built from 13 residues. The V gene lost 3 bases and the J gene lost 8 bases, with 13 bases spanning the gap. The CDR3 nucleotides read TGTGCCAGCAGCTTGGAAGGGGTGAAGGGCTACACCTTC. Protein sequence: CASSLEGVKGYTF. The variable domain in full, with the rest retrieved from reference TRBV11-2 and TRBJ1-2, is EAGVAQSPRYKIIEKRQSVAFWCNPISGHATLYWYQQILGQGPKLLIQFQNNGVVDDSQLPKDRFSAERLKGVDSTLKIQPAKLEDSAVYLCASSLEGVKGYTFGSGTRLTVV.

Only a few counts were recorded for this clonotype. V gene TRBV4-1 combines with J gene TRBJ1-5; the D is unclear. The CDR3 has 16 amino acids. Germline-derived CDR1 and CDR2 are MGHRA and YSYEKL. The ends were cut back, 0 bases at V and 5 bases at J, with 14 bases in the middle. The CDR3 region is CASSQEPGLPHQPQHF. CDR3 DNA: TGCGCCAGCAGCCAAGAGCCAGGCCTACCCCATCAGCCCCAGCATTTT.

In its sample, this clonotype was seen a few times. The rearrangement joins TRBV30 to TRBJ1-4; 7 nucleotides match TRBD1. The germline CDR1 and CDR2 sequences are GTSNPN and SVGIG (reference sequence). The CDR3 sequence is 16 residues long. Trimming at V came to 2 bases and at J to 5 bases, leaving 11 bases not matched to a gene. The CDR3 loop is CAWSTGTDRLNEKLFF. The CDR3 region has the DNA TGTGCCTGGAGTACTGGGACGGACAGGTTGAATGAAAAACTGTTTTTT.

This clonotype was counted ten times or more. The chain has TRBV5-1 and TRBJ2-3; possible D gene TRBD2, 5 bases. Trimming removed 0 bases from V and 1 base from J, with 9 bases in between. The CDR3 sequence is 15 residues long. Germline lookup yields CDR1 SGHRS and CDR2 YFSETQ. CDR3 sequence (DNA): TGCGCCAGCAGCTTGGCCGGGGTAGGCACAGATACGCAGTATTTT. Amino acid sequence: CASSLAGVGTDTQYF.

The genes are TRBV27 and TRBJ1-6, with 8 bases lining up with TRBD1. J lost 2 bases, V lost 6 bases, and 6 bases had no gene match. CDR1 is MNHEY, CDR2 SMNVEV, per germline (reference sequence). The CDR3 extends over 16 amino acids. CDR3 region: CASRVGQDTYNSPLHF. The CDR3 region has the DNA TGTGCCAGCAGGGTGGGACAGGACACCTATAATTCACCCCTCCACTTT.

This clonotype was picked up a small number of times. The V gene is TRBV28, the J gene TRBJ2-1, with 8 nucleotides matching TRBD2. CDR1 and CDR2 (germline): MDHEN, SYDVKM. J lost 9 bases, V lost 4 bases, and 2 bases had no gene match. CDR3 size: 12 residues. This chain's CDR3 is CASSSGTSEQFF. CDR3 coding DNA: TGTGCCAGCAGTTCGGGGACTAGTGAGCAGTTCTTC.

This chain links TRBV3-1 with TRBJ1-2; D not certain. The ends were cut back, 2 bases at V and 8 bases at J, with 9 bases in the middle. The germline V gene has CDR1 LGHDT and CDR2 YNNKEL (reference sequence). This CDR3 is 12 amino acids long. The CDR3 sequence: CASSQSSGGYTF. Written as DNA, the CDR3 is TGTGCCAGCAGCCAATCAAGTGGCGGCTACACCTTC.

The rearrangement links TRBV20-1 to TRBJ2-3; 8 nucleotides agree with TRBD2. Unmatched junction bases numbered 11, after V lost 1 base and J lost 5 bases. The germline V gene has CDR1 DFQATT and CDR2 SNEGSKA (reference sequence). The CDR3 runs to 16 residues. CDR3 DNA: TGCAGTGCTAGAGCGAGTTTGCTAGCGGGTGGAGATACGCAGTATTTT. It encodes CSARASLLAGGDTQYF.

This clonotype has a handful of counts. V gene TRBV28 combines with J gene TRBJ1-6, with 8 bases that match TRBD1. Germline loops: CDR1 MDHEN, CDR2 SYDVKM. V shed 8 bases, J shed 4 bases, and the junction held 10 bases outside the gene matches. CDR3 length equals 16 residues. The CDR3 DNA reads TGTGCCAGCGGGACAGGCAATGGGGTATATAATTCACCCCTCCACTTT. It specifies CASGTGNGVYNSPLHF.

The DNA of the CDR3 is TGTGCCAGCAGCCCAAAGGACAGTATGAAGGGGCGAATTCAAGAGACCCAGTACTTC. This sequence encodes CASSPKDSMKGRIQETQYF. This rearrangement joins TRBV7-6 to TRBJ2-5; D is possibly TRBD1 (6 bases). Germline-derived CDR1 and CDR2 are SGHVS and FNYEAQ. The CDR3 sequence is 19 residues long. With 5 bases removed from V and 2 bases from J, the gap between germline ends came to 27 bases.

This chain uses TRBV28 with TRBJ2-3; perhaps TRBD1 as D (6 bases). Germline lookup yields CDR1 MDHEN and CDR2 SYDVKM. V was cut by 7 bases and J by 0 bases, with 11 bases left in between. The CDR3 consists of 14 residues. The CDR3 sequence: CASMLTGSTDTQYF. The CDR3 DNA reads TGTGCCAGCATGTTGACAGGAAGCACAGATACGCAGTATTTT.

This clonotype was detected only a few times. The genes are TRBV5-1 and TRBJ2-7; 9 bases line up with TRBD2. The CDR3 loop spans 13 amino acids. The V and J ends lost 6 bases and 2 bases, in that order; junction bases with no gene match: 3. Germline V CDR1 and CDR2: SGHRS, YFSETQ. This CDR3 reads CASTLAGTYEQYF. The CDR3, as DNA: TGCGCCAGCACCCTAGCGGGGACCTACGAGCAGTACTTC.